The 18 T cell receptor beta chains given below trace back to one sample, sequenced in a study of monozygotic twins with inflammatory bowel disease. TCRdb reprocessed the 5' RACE reads and reports one entry per CDR3 protein, with no DNA. The sample holds about 450,000 distinct CDR3 sequences. The sample comprised blood. These receptors all come from a human donor with ulcerative colitis or Crohn's disease, or a healthy co-twin of an affected twin (not recorded which).

The chain joins TRBV19 to TRBJ1-1; TCRdb selects TRBD1, and the lack of DNA leaves this call unchecked. Germline assignment: CDR1 LNHDA and CDR2 SQIVND (reference sequence). This CDR3 has 20 amino acids. The CDR3 region is CASSSLLRGNLPLSGTEAFF.

The chain joins TRBV11-2 to TRBJ1-2. Per the germline V gene, CDR1 is SGHAT and CDR2 is FQNNGV. The CDR3 contains 13 residues. The CDR3 reads CASTRTLNSGYTF.

The chain has TRBV7-8 and TRBJ2-3; TCRdb selects TRBD2, and the lack of DNA leaves this call unchecked. This CDR3 has 15 amino acids. The germline V gene encodes CDR1 SGHVS and CDR2 FQNEAQ. Here the CDR3 reads CASSLGAGEGDTQYF.

J is TRBJ2-7 and V is TRBV7-2. The CDR3 has 15 amino acids. Germline CDR1 reads SGHTA; CDR2 reads FQGNSA. The CDR3 loop is CASSLEATSTYEQYF.

J is TRBJ2-2 and V is TRBV5-4; the TRBD2 assignment by TCRdb is unverifiable without DNA. Germline values: CDR1 SGHNT, CDR2 YYREEE (reference sequence). This CDR3 spans 16 amino acids. The chain's CDR3 is CASKKGGFLASGELFF.

The chain links TRBV4-1 to TRBJ1-4; TCRdb selects TRBD1, and the lack of DNA leaves this call unchecked. The CDR3 is 15 residues long. CDR1 MGHRA and CDR2 YSYEKL come from the germline V gene. The CDR3 region is CASSQTDRNNEKLFF.

The chain recombines TRBV7-9 with TRBJ2-7; without DNA, the TCRdb call of TRBD2 cannot be checked. Looked up from germline, CDR1 is SEHNR and CDR2 is FQNEAQ (reference sequence). This CDR3 region has 16 residues. CDR3 in amino acids: CASSLRTTSGSYEQYF.

The rearrangement joins TRBV18 to TRBJ2-1; the TCRdb call, TRBD2, lacks DNA for checking. Looked up from germline, CDR1 is KGHSH and CDR2 is LQKENI. This CDR3 contains 18 residues. Here the CDR3 reads CASSPTAAGGFSYNEQFF.

The chain's CDR3 is CASSLALDAEQYF. The chain uses TRBV7-9 and TRBJ2-7. Germline CDR1 is SEHNR and CDR2 is FQNEAQ (reference sequence). CDR3 size: 13 residues. Supplemented by reference TRBV7-9 and TRBJ2-7, the full variable domain reads DTGVSQNPRHKITKRGQNVTFRCDPISEHNRLYWYRQTLGQGPEFLTYFQNEAQLEKSRLLSDRFSAERPKGSFSTLEIQRTEQGDSAMYLCASSLALDAEQYFGPGTRLTVT.

V gene TRBV4-1 combines with J gene TRBJ1-5; TCRdb designates TRBD1, a call that cannot be tested without DNA. The CDR3 sequence is 15 residues long. From germline, CDR1 is MGHRA and CDR2 YSYEKL. The CDR3 spells CASSQDAGFGQPQHF.

This rearrangement joins TRBV20-1 to TRBJ1-2; without DNA, the TCRdb call of TRBD1 cannot be checked. Per the germline V gene, CDR1 is DFQATT and CDR2 is SNEGSKA (reference sequence). CDR3 length: 15 amino acids. The CDR3 is CSARVPGQGGFGYTF.

The chain recombines TRBV30 with TRBJ2-7. CDR1 is GTSNPN and CDR2 is SVGIG in the germline V gene (reference sequence). This CDR3 contains 13 residues. This chain's CDR3 is CAWDKDRSYEQYF. Looking up the rest from reference TRBV30 and TRBJ2-7 gives the full variable domain: SQTIHQWPATLVQPVGSPLSLECTVEGTSNPNLYWYRQAAGRGLQLLFYSVGIGQISSEVPQNLSASRPQDRQFILSSKKLLLSDSGFYLCAWDKDRSYEQYFGPGTRLTVT.

The V and J genes are TRBV30 and TRBJ1-4. The CDR3 is made up of 14 amino acids. Germline-derived CDR1 and CDR2 are GTSNPN and SVGIG (reference sequence). CDR3 protein: CAWSVSGGSEKLFF.

The rearrangement uses TRBV7-8 and TRBJ2-3; with no DNA, the TCRdb D assignment of TRBD2 cannot be verified. From germline, CDR1 is SGHVS and CDR2 FQNEAQ. CDR3 length equals 15 residues. The CDR3 region is CASSVRLAGVDTQYF.

This chain connects TRBV12-5 to TRBJ2-7; TCRdb names TRBD1, which stays unverified in the absence of DNA. This CDR3 has 15 amino acids. Germline CDR1 is LGHNT and CDR2 is FRNRAP. The CDR3 spells CASALGTALPHEQYF.

The chain links TRBV5-1 to TRBJ2-3; TCRdb proposes TRBD1, but this gene call is untestable without DNA. Germline CDR1 reads SGHRS; CDR2 reads YFSETQ. This CDR3 is 14 amino acids long. The CDR3 loop is CASSPRLSSDTQYF.

V usage is TRBV29-1 and J usage is TRBJ1-2. The CDR3 contains 11 residues. Germline V gene sequence: CDR1 SQVTM, CDR2 ANQGSEA. The CDR3 protein is CSVEGRTGYTF.

The chain carries TRBV12-3 or TRBV12-4 and TRBJ2-7. CDR3 size: 13 residues. The CDR3 reads CASSLPGTTRQYF.